The 9 T cell receptor beta chains below come from one sample, sequenced in a study of T cells in localized non-small cell lung cancer. TCRdb keeps only in-frame clones here, not all; method: immunoSEQ multiplex PCR. The sample carries 65,000 or so clones, 81% recorded once. The specimen was PBMCs, collected before any cancer treatment. Receptors were obtained from a man aged 40 to 70 with stage II lung adenocarcinoma.

The chain recombines TRBV30 with TRBJ2-2, with TRBD1 identical over 11 bases. The CDR3 length is 15 residues. Per the germline V gene, CDR1 is GTSNPN and CDR2 is SVGIG (reference sequence). Trimming cost V 0 bases and J 6 bases; bases outside gene matches: 3. The CDR3 spells CAWSVPGQGAGELFF. The CDR3 DNA sequence: TGTGCCTGGAGTGTACCGGGACAGGGGGCCGGGGAGCTGTTTTTT.

The V gene is TRBV6-5, the J gene TRBJ2-4; TRBD1 aligns across 9 bases. Looked up from germline, CDR1 is MNHEY and CDR2 is SVGAGI. The CDR3 is 14 amino acids. The ends lost 7 bases at V and 8 bases at J; junction bases unmatched: 9. CDR3 residues: CASTPRDRVDIQYF. In DNA, the CDR3 is TGTGCCAGCACCCCCCGGGACAGGGTTGACATTCAGTACTTC.

This rearrangement joins TRBV4-3 to TRBJ2-3; 7 bases are a match to TRBD2. The V gene end was trimmed by 1 base and the J gene end by 7 bases; junction bases not matched to a gene: 11. Germline V CDR1 and CDR2: LGHNA, YSLEER. The CDR3 contains 16 residues. The CDR3 region is CASSQGTSGITYTQYF. In DNA, the CDR3 is TGCGCCAGCAGCCAAGGGACTAGTGGGATCACCTATACGCAGTATTTT.

This chain joins TRBV6-5 and TRBJ1-1; TRBD1 aligns across 7 bases. V dropped 5 bases and J dropped 0; count of bases not matched to a gene: 6. Germline V gene sequence: CDR1 MNHEY, CDR2 SVGAGI. There are 15 residues in the CDR3. The CDR3 bases are TGTGCCAGCAGTCCGGACAGGAGAATGAACACTGAAGCTTTCTTT. It yields the protein CASSPDRRMNTEAFF.

The chain has TRBV7-2 and TRBJ1-3; D remains ambiguous. Trimming left V 8 bases short and J 1 base short, with 12 bases between. Germline-derived CDR1 and CDR2 are SGHTA and FQGNSA. The CDR3 has 14 amino acids. CDR3 nucleotide sequence: TGTGCCAGCGGGAACGGCGGTTCTGGAAACACCATATATTTT. Amino acids: CASGNGGSGNTIYF.

The rearrangement links TRBV5-6 to TRBJ2-5; TRBD1 aligns across 7 bases. The V and J ends lost 0 bases and 2 bases, in that order; junction bases with no gene match: 4. The V gene's germline CDR1 is SGHDT and CDR2 YYEEEE. The CDR3 loop spans 15 amino acids. CDR3 residues: CASSLETGQQETQYF. DNA for the CDR3: TGTGCCAGCAGCTTGGAGACGGGACAGCAAGAGACCCAGTACTTC.

This clone was picked up one time. The J gene is TRBJ2-3, the V gene TRBV11-1; TRBD2 might be the D (6 bases). The CDR3 consists of 14 residues. Germline-derived CDR1 and CDR2 are SGHAT and FQDESV (reference sequence). V shed 3 bases and J shed 4 bases, with 11 bases lying between them. CDR3 sequence (DNA): TGTGCCAGCAGCTTGGGCGGGAATGCAGATACGCAGTATTTT. This codes for CASSLGGNADTQYF.

Here the CDR3 reads CASSPDRAGNTIYF. The CDR3 DNA follows: TGCGCCAGCAGCCCCGACAGGGCTGGAAACACCATATATTTT. The gene calls are TRBV5-1 and TRBJ1-3, with 7 bases fitting TRBD1. V shed 4 bases, J shed 2 bases, and the junction held 3 bases outside the gene matches. CDR1 and CDR2 from the germline V gene are SGHRS and YFSETQ. The CDR3 runs 14 residues.

V and J are TRBV11-2 and TRBJ2-7; the D gene is possibly TRBD2 (5 bases). The CDR3 is 13 amino acids. Trimming removed 8 bases at V and 6 bases at J, with 17 bases between. Germline CDR1 SGHAT, CDR2 FQNNGV. CDR3 DNA sequence: TGTGCCAGCTCCAGGACTCCGCCGGGCGAGCAGTACTTC. This encodes CASSRTPPGEQYF.